This T cell receptor beta chain was sequenced for a study of human T cells and chemical hapten exposure. Looking at the study overall: Sensitization employed 2% DPC on around 2 cm by around 2 cm of upper inner arm skin. Patients, chiefly female, had alopecia areata, totalis or universalis.

Library construction involved attaching unique molecular identifiers to individual cDNA molecules, which allowed quantitative, reproducible TCR counting. TCRdb reprocessed the RACE reads with MiXCR, giving one entry per CDR3 protein. The table has around 380,000 distinct CDR3 sequences, approximately 5.8% seen once. The CDR3 is 16 residues long. Germline V CDR1 and CDR2: SNHLY, FYNNEI. V gave up 4 bases and J gave up 5 bases, with 18 bases separating them. Indicated time point: pre-sensitization, week 0. The treatment is: therapeutic diphenylcyclopropenone sensitization with weekly scalp DPC. Extraction of total RNA was performed on unfractionated whole blood.

The rearrangement uses TRBV2 and TRBJ1-5; D is undetermined. This TCR was recovered from a woman aged 18-29 years with alopecia areata. Some clones in this sample may be carry-over from other donors' samples. Sequenced material: whole blood, taken in connection with sensitization to the hapten diphenylcyclopropenone (DPC). CDR3 sequence (DNA): TGTGCCAGCAGTGGTACTAAAGAAACGGTCGATCAGCCCCAGCATTTT. It yields the protein CASSGTKETVDQPQHF. Complete variable domain (other parts from reference TRBV2 and TRBJ1-5): EPEVTQTPSHQVTQMGQEVILRCVPISNHLYFYWYRQILGQKVEFLVSFYNNEISEKSEIFDDQFSVERPDGSNFTLKIRSTKLEDSAMYFCASSGTKETVDQPQHFGDGTRLSIL.